This note documents a single T cell receptor beta chain sequence. With V trimmed by 1 base and J by 9 bases, 6 bases remained unmatched. This CDR3 comprises 15 residues. From germline, CDR1 is SGHTA and CDR2 FQGNSA. This sample was taken from a study of T cells of healthy individuals. TCRdb processed the 5' RACE reads anew with MiXCR; each CDR3 protein has one entry. The data hold tens of thousands of distinct CDR3 sequences, with roughly 15% observed a single time. The sequence was obtained from a human donor in good health. The rearrangement uses TRBV7-2 and TRBJ1-5, with 10 bases fitting TRBD1. The CDR3 protein is CASSLEGTGVRPQHF. The CDR3 nucleotides are TGTGCCAGCAGCTTAGAAGGGACAGGGGTACGGCCCCAGCATTTT.